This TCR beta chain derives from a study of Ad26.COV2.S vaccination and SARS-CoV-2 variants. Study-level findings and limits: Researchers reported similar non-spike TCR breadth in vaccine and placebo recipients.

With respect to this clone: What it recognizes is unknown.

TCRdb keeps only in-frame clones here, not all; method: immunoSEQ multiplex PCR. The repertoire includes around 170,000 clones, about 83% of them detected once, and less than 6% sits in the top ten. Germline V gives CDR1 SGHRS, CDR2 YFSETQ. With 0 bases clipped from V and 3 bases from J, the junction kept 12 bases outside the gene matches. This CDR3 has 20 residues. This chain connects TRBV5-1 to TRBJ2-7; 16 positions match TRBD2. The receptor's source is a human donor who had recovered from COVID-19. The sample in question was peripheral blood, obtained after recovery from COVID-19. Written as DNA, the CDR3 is TGCGCCAGCAGCTTGGTGCCCGGGACTAGCGGGAGGGCCGGGCTCTACGAGCAGTACTTC. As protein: CASSLVPGTSGRAGLYEQYF.